Listed here are 30 T cell receptor beta chains from one sample, sequenced in a study of patients and donors after allogeneic stem cell transplantation. TCRdb itself ran the RT-PCR reads through MiXCR, one entry per CDR3 protein. The profile shows about a million distinct CDR3 sequences, more than 15% of them singletons. Sequencing input: blood, either unsorted or a sorted T cell fraction (not recorded which). The receptors derive from a human donor who was either an allogeneic HSCT recipient or a stem cell or donor lymphocyte infusion donor (not recorded which). It is not recorded whose cells these are; they may come from a transplant donor.

This chain connects TRBV9 to TRBJ2-2; 9 bases map to TRBD2. The CDR3 runs to 16 residues. Germline CDR1 SGDLS, CDR2 YYNGEE. Losses at the gene ends were 0 bases for V and 5 bases for J; bases not matched to a gene: 5. The CDR3 is CASSVVASGATGELFF. CDR3 nucleotides: TGTGCCAGCAGCGTAGTGGCTAGCGGGGCAACCGGGGAGCTGTTTTTT.

This clonotype was seen only a few times. The V call is TRBV6-2 or TRBV6-3, the J call TRBJ2-2, with D perhaps matching TRBD2 (6 bases). The germline CDR1 and CDR2 sequences are MNHEY and SVGEGT. The CDR3 consists of 16 residues. Trimming shortened V by 6 bases and J by 6 bases, and 20 bases separated the two germline ends. The CDR3 reads CASSRPREIRAGELFF. CDR3 coding DNA: TGTGCCAGCAGCCGCCCCCGGGAGATTCGGGCCGGGGAGCTGTTTTTT.

This clonotype was detected only a few times. The chain joins TRBV6-5 to TRBJ2-2; D is possibly TRBD1 (5 bases). The germline V gene has CDR1 MNHEY and CDR2 SVGAGI. CDR3 size: 17 residues. Trimming cost V 0 bases and J 4 bases, with 15 bases left between them. CDR3 sequence (DNA): TGTGCCAGCAGTTACTCACTGCGACAGTTACCCACCGGGGAGCTGTTTTTT. It encodes CASSYSLRQLPTGELFF.

In this sample, this clonotype turned up a few times. The chain has TRBV7-9 and TRBJ2-1; the D is unclear. Trimming pared 1 base from V and 8 bases from J, leaving 15 bases between. Per germline, CDR1 SEHNR and CDR2 FQNEAQ (reference sequence). The length of the CDR3 is 15 residues. CDR3 sequence (DNA): TGTGCCAGCAGCTTAGTAGGCCAATGGTATGATGAGCAGTTCTTC. The encoded protein is CASSLVGQWYDEQFF.

The rearrangement links TRBV5-1 to TRBJ2-2; D gene uncertain. There are 15 residues in the CDR3. Trimming pared 1 base from V and 2 bases from J, leaving 9 bases between. Germline V CDR1 and CDR2: SGHRS, YFSETQ. CDR3 protein: CASSLQLTNTGELFF. The CDR3, as DNA: TGCGCCAGCAGCTTGCAACTTACCAACACCGGGGAGCTGTTTTTT.

This chain links TRBV21-1 with TRBJ2-1; no DNA check was done on the table's D call, TRBD2. TRBV21-1 is recorded as a pseudogene. The CDR3 is made up of 16 amino acids. The CDR3 DNA reads TGTGCCAGCAACGGTCAGGGACTAGCTAGGAACATGGAGCAGTTCTTC. Its protein is CASNGQGLARNMEQFF.

This clonotype was observed at least ten times. The V gene is TRBV7-2, the J gene TRBJ2-1; the D gene is possibly TRBD2 (5 bases). The V gene lost 5 bases and the J gene lost 2 bases, with 16 bases spanning the gap. CDR1 and CDR2 from the germline V gene are SGHTA and FQGNSA. This CDR3 is built from 16 residues. CDR3 sequence (DNA): TGTGCCAGCAGCAATCCCCCACTAGTGACCTACAATGAGCAGTTCTTC. Translated, it gives CASSNPPLVTYNEQFF.

The gene calls are TRBV6-1 and TRBJ1-5, with 7 bases lining up with TRBD1. V shed 6 bases and J 3 bases; nucleotides not matched to a gene: 5. The V gene's germline CDR1 is MNHNS and CDR2 SASEGT. CDR3 length: 14 residues. Written as DNA, the CDR3 is TGTGCCAGCAGAGCCACAGGGGACAATCAGCCCCAGCATTTT. Translating gives CASRATGDNQPQHF.

This clonotype was seen a few times. The J gene is TRBJ2-3, the V gene TRBV3-1, with a weak D call TRBD2 (5 bases). The germline V gene encodes CDR1 LGHDT and CDR2 YNNKEL (reference sequence). This CDR3 region has 14 residues. V was trimmed by 4 bases and J by 0 bases, leaving 8 bases between them. The CDR3 DNA follows: TGTGCCAGCAGCCGTAGCGAGAGCACAGATACGCAGTATTTT. Protein: CASSRSESTDTQYF.

The chain is built from TRBV12-3 or TRBV12-4 and TRBJ2-3; a possible D gene is TRBD2 (5 bases). V was trimmed by 6 bases and J by 8 bases, leaving 18 bases between them. The CDR3 runs 14 residues. CDR3 sequence reads: CASREDLASGTQYF. CDR3 bases: TGTGCCAGCAGGGAGGACTTGGCCAGCGGTACGCAGTATTTT.

V gene TRBV10-3 combines with J gene TRBJ2-1, with D perhaps being TRBD1 or TRBD2 (6 bases each). This CDR3 is 15 amino acids long. Germline V gene lookup returns CDR1 ENHRY and CDR2 SYGVKD. The ends were cut back, 4 bases at V and 5 bases at J, with 15 bases in the middle. This CDR3 reads CAISGGANGNNEQFF. The CDR3 nucleotides are TGTGCCATCAGTGGGGGGGCTAACGGGAACAATGAGCAGTTCTTC.

The rearrangement uses TRBV11-3 and TRBJ1-1; no clear D. CDR1 is SGHNT, CDR2 YENEEA, per germline. The CDR3 is 13 amino acids. Trimming shortened V by 1 base and J by 5 bases, and 8 bases separated the two germline ends. The DNA for the CDR3 is TGTGCCAGCAGCTTAGGTCCCACGACTGAAGCTTTCTTT. Translated: CASSLGPTTEAFF.

The chain has TRBV2 and TRBJ1-5; weak D call: TRBD1 (6 bases). Trimming pared 5 bases from V and 4 bases from J, leaving 15 bases between. Germline loops: CDR1 SNHLY, CDR2 FYNNEI. There are 15 residues in the CDR3. CDR3 sequence: CASSPGTPPNQPQHF. The CDR3 coding sequence is TGTGCCAGCAGTCCCGGGACACCACCTAATCAGCCCCAGCATTTT.

The chain couples TRBV9 to TRBJ2-1, with no clear D. The CDR3 contains 13 residues. Trimming took 6 bases from V and 6 from J, leaving 13 bases between them. The germline V gene encodes CDR1 SGDLS and CDR2 YYNGEE. Here the CDR3 DNA reads TGTGCCAGCACCGATTCCAGGTTCAATGAGCAGTTCTTC. Translation: CASTDSRFNEQFF. Complete variable domain (other parts from reference TRBV9 and TRBJ2-1): DSGVTQTPKHLITATGQRVTLRCSPRSGDLSVYWYQQSLDQGLQFLIQYYNGEERAKGNILERFSAQQFPDLHSELNLSSLELGDSALYFCASTDSRFNEQFFGPGTRLTVL.

The sample holds many counts of this clonotype. The V call is TRBV6-5, the J call TRBJ2-4; D perhaps matches TRBD2 (6 bases). CDR3 length: 14 residues. With 2 bases removed from V and 2 bases from J, the gap between germline ends came to 7 bases. Germline V CDR1 and CDR2: MNHEY, SVGAGI. The DNA of the CDR3 is TGTGCCAGCAGTTACGGAGGGACCAAAAACATTCAGTACTTC. Residues: CASSYGGTKNIQYF.

The chain has TRBV6-4 and TRBJ1-2; unclear D gene. Germline V gives CDR1 MRHNA, CDR2 SNTAGT. The germline V and J ends were trimmed by 0 bases and 5 bases, with 13 bases remaining between them. The CDR3 length is 15 residues. The CDR3 is CASSDSPDGFYGYTF. DNA for the CDR3: TGTGCCAGCAGTGACTCCCCGGACGGCTTTTATGGCTACACCTTC.

About this clonotype itself: A much larger clonotype is one base distant, so this may be a read error. The rearrangement links TRBV11-3 to TRBJ2-7; D remains ambiguous. CDR1 SGHNT and CDR2 YENEEA come from the germline V gene. V gave up 9 bases and J gave up 7 bases, with 16 bases separating them. The CDR3 sequence is 12 residues long. Here the CDR3 reads CARNAQLGEQYF. CDR3 DNA: TGTGCCAGAAATGCGCAGTTGGGGGAGCAGTACTTC.

This clonotype was detected only a few times. The chain couples TRBV6-1 to TRBJ1-6; no firm D call. CDR3 length: 16 amino acids. Per germline, CDR1 MNHNS and CDR2 SASEGT. V dropped 7 bases and J dropped 4 bases, with 17 bases sitting between them. CDR3 in amino acids: CASTPLAGRYNSPLHF. CDR3 coding DNA: TGTGCCAGCACCCCCCTTGCGGGCCGATATAATTCACCCCTCCACTTT.

This clonotype was counted between two and nine times. The rearrangement links TRBV3-1 to TRBJ2-1; 13 bases are a match to TRBD2. The J segment lost 15 bases and the V segment lost 5 bases, leaving 13 bases of the junction unmatched. Germline CDR1 is LGHDT and CDR2 is YNNKEL (reference sequence). This CDR3 spans 15 amino acids. CDR3 protein: CASSDATSGRAAAFF. CDR3 DNA: TGTGCCAGCAGCGATGCAACTAGCGGGAGGGCCGCGGCGTTCTTC.

The rearrangement links TRBV15 to TRBJ1-2, with D maybe TRBD1 (6 bases). Deletions cut 4 bases from V and 7 bases from J, with 19 bases between. Germline V lookup: CDR1 LNHNV, CDR2 YYDKDF (reference sequence). The CDR3 runs to 15 residues. The CDR3 DNA is TGTGCCACCAGCAAGGTATCACCGGGGGGCGTTGGCTACACCTTC. It is translated as CATSKVSPGGVGYTF.

CDR3 residues: CASSKDPADTGELFF. DNA for the CDR3: TGCGCCAGCAGCAAGGACCCAGCAGACACCGGGGAGCTGTTTTTT. This chain links TRBV5-1 with TRBJ2-2, with unresolved D. Trimming shortened V by 4 bases and J by 3 bases, and 13 bases separated the two germline ends. In germline, CDR1 is SGHRS, CDR2 YFSETQ. The CDR3 length is 15 residues.

J is TRBJ2-5 and V is TRBV5-1; 9 bases align to TRBD2. The CDR3 has 15 amino acids. The V gene's germline CDR1 is SGHRS and CDR2 YFSETQ. V lost 3 bases to trimming and J lost 3 bases; unmatched junction nucleotides: 6. This chain's CDR3 is CASSSLGTSKETQYF. CDR3 DNA: TGCGCCAGCAGCTCCCTCGGGACTAGCAAAGAGACCCAGTACTTC.

For the CDR3, the DNA is TGCGCCAGCAGCCAAGACGGCAGAGAACTTTACACCGGGGAGCTGTTTTTT. Its protein is CASSQDGRELYTGELFF. This chain connects TRBV4-3 to TRBJ2-2; D unresolved. The CDR3 extends over 17 amino acids. Between the trimmed V and J ends, which lost 0 bases and 3 bases, there was a span of 14 bases. CDR1 is LGHNA, CDR2 YSLEER, per germline.

The chain combines TRBV6-5 with TRBJ1-2; no clear D. Per the germline V gene, CDR1 is MNHEY and CDR2 is SVGAGI. This CDR3 has 13 amino acids. With 2 bases removed from V and 8 bases from J, the gap between germline ends came to 12 bases. CDR3 nucleotide sequence: TGTGCCAGCAGTTACCTCGCCGTCCGGGGCTACACCTTC. As protein: CASSYLAVRGYTF.

This clonotype showed up just a few times. This chain connects TRBV6-2 or TRBV6-3 to TRBJ2-7; weak D call: TRBD1 (6 bases). V was trimmed by 2 bases and J by 5 bases, leaving 13 bases between them. This CDR3 contains 14 residues. Germline CDR1 and CDR2: MNHEY and SVGEGT. CDR3 nucleotide sequence: TGTGCCAGCAGTTACCCACAGGGAATCAACGAGCAGTACTTC. Translated, it gives CASSYPQGINEQYF.

The V gene is TRBV20-1, the J gene TRBJ1-4, with D uncertain. Trimming took off 3 bases at V and 4 bases at J, with 12 bases between the two ends. Germline V gene data show CDR1 as DFQATT and CDR2 as SNEGSKA (reference sequence). There are 14 residues in the CDR3. CDR3 in amino acids: CSARRQILNEKLFF. CDR3 nucleotide sequence: TGCAGTGCTAGGAGGCAGATCCTTAATGAAAAACTGTTTTTT.

The sample holds a few counts of this clonotype. J is TRBJ2-1 and V is TRBV5-6, with TRBD2 matching over 10 bases. The CDR3 consists of 14 residues. Trimming at V came to 5 bases and at J to 8 bases, leaving 7 bases not matched to a gene. Germline V lookup: CDR1 SGHDT, CDR2 YYEEEE. This CDR3 reads CASSGLAGGHEQFF. The CDR3 DNA is TGTGCCAGCAGTGGTTTAGCGGGAGGTCATGAGCAGTTCTTC.

This clonotype was counted only a few times. The chain joins TRBV9 to TRBJ2-3; 10 bases line up with TRBD2. The CDR3 runs 16 residues. Germline V gene data show CDR1 as SGDLS and CDR2 as YYNGEE. The V segment lost 4 bases and the J segment 2 bases; nucleotides outside the gene matches: 7. The CDR3 spells CASSRTSGEFTDTQYF. The CDR3 DNA is TGTGCCAGCAGCCGGACTAGCGGAGAGTTCACAGATACGCAGTATTTT.

This clonotype has a handful of counts. The chain employs TRBV5-1 and TRBJ2-3, with a weak D call TRBD1 (5 bases). Per germline, CDR1 SGHRS and CDR2 YFSETQ. Trimming pared 5 bases from V and 4 bases from J, leaving 23 bases between. The length of the CDR3 is 17 residues. CDR3 protein: CASRKGAGPSSPDTQYF. CDR3 sequence (DNA): TGCGCCAGCAGAAAAGGGGCCGGGCCTTCCTCCCCAGATACGCAGTATTTT.

The genes are TRBV12-3 or TRBV12-4 and TRBJ2-7; 13 nucleotides align to TRBD2. After removal of 5 bases from V and 0 bases from J, the junction contained 10 bases not matched to a gene. The CDR3 totals 18 residues. The CDR3 DNA reads as TGTGCCAGCAGTCCACGGACTAGCGGGGGCCCGAGCTCCTACGAGCAGTACTTC. It encodes CASSPRTSGGPSSYEQYF.